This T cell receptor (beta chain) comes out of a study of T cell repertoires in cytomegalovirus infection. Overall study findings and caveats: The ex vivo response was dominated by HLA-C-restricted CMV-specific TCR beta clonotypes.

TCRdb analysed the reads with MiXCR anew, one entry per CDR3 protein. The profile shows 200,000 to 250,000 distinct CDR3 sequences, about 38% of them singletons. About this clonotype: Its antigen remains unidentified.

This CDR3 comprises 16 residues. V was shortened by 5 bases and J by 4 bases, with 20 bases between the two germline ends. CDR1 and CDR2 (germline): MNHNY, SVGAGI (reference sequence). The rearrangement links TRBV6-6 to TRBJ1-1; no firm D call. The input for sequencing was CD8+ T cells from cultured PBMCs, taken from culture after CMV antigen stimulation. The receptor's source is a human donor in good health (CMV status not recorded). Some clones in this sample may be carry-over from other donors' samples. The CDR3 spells CASSPSSSRIVTEAFF. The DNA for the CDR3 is TGTGCCAGCAGTCCCTCGAGTTCTCGGATCGTCACTGAAGCTTTCTTT.